The sequence of this T cell receptor beta chain was determined in a study of T cell responses to AZD1222 COVID-19 vaccine. For the study at large: The study pooled second doses at about 4 or about 12 weeks.

Produced via immunoSEQ multiplex PCR; TCRdb's table is partial and in-frame only. Here the sample spans about 170,000 clones, roughly 93% being singletons. Study outcomes and limitations: Seropositive at baseline were only a handful of AZD1222 recipients. Clonal diversity may have been underestimated, and the donors were mostly white British, with more females than males.

On this clone itself: Its antigen is unknown.

The V gene's germline CDR1 is MNHEY and CDR2 SVGEGT. Trimming at V came to 4 bases and at J to 3 bases, leaving 12 bases not matched to a gene. The CDR3 has 17 residues. V is TRBV6-2 or TRBV6-3 and J is TRBJ2-4; 7 nucleotides align to TRBD1. This TCR came from an adult in good health. Sequenced material: peripheral blood, taken on day 0 of AZD1222 vaccination. Here the CDR3 DNA reads TGTGCCAGCAGTTCCTTTGACAGGGCGAAAGACAAAAACATTCAGTACTTC. Translating it yields CASSSFDRAKDKNIQYF.